The rows below give T cell receptor beta chains drawn from one sample of a study of neurological immune-mediated disorders. In TCRdb, the 5' RACE reads were re-called with MiXCR into one record per CDR3 protein. The sample includes approximately 52,000 distinct CDR3 sequences, 3% to 4% of them seen just once. The sequenced sample consisted of PBMCs. The origin of the receptors is a middle-aged man with multiple sclerosis. The CDR3 runs from the conserved cysteine through the conserved F or W. A D gene is named only where the DNA matches it firmly. Clone size appears in some rows only: once, few, many, or a class for an expanded clone.

D gene,CDR3 length,V gene,clone size,J gene,CDR3 protein,CDR3 DNA
TRBD1,17,TRBV7-8,many,TRBJ1-5,CASSLPNRGLSNQPQHF,TGTGCCAGCAGCCTTCCGAACAGGGGGCTTAGCAATCAGCCCCAGCATTTT
-,14,TRBV7-8,many,TRBJ2-7,CASSLGRRSQEQYF,TGTGCCAGCAGCTTAGGCAGGCGGTCACAAGAGCAGTACTTC
-,16,TRBV7-9,many,TRBJ1-4,CASSLNLLVGPEKLFF,TGTGCCAGCAGCTTAAACCTCCTAGTGGGGCCTGAAAAACTGTTTTTT
TRBD2,18,TRBV3-1,many,TRBJ2-2,CASSHSTSGGARTGELFF,TGTGCCAGCAGCCACTCGACTAGCGGGGGGGCGCGCACCGGGGAGCTGTTTTTT
-,14,TRBV15,-,TRBJ2-1,CATSSPIVNNEQFF,TGTGCCACCAGCAGCCCTATTGTGAACAATGAGCAGTTCTTC
TRBD1,15,TRBV6-6,many,TRBJ2-7,CASSLNQGARGEQYF,TGTGCCAGCAGTCTGAACCAGGGGGCCCGCGGGGAGCAGTACTTC
-,15,TRBV28,many,TRBJ2-1,CASSLLQGHYNEQFF,TGTGCCAGCAGTTTGCTGCAGGGGCACTACAATGAGCAGTTCTTC
-,11,TRBV6-2/TRBV6-3,many,TRBJ2-2,CASRDYGELFF,TGTGCCAGCAGAGACTACGGGGAGCTGTTTTTT
TRBD1,16,TRBV7-9,-,TRBJ1-2,CASSAPPGQPYYGYTF,TGTGCCAGCAGCGCGCCACCGGGACAGCCTTACTATGGCTACACCTTC
-,15,TRBV5-5,-,TRBJ1-5,CASSFGSSIMTPQHF,TGTGCCAGCAGCTTCGGGAGCTCCATCATGACGCCCCAGCATTTT
TRBD1,14,TRBV20-1,many,TRBJ2-1,CSARDGTGGNEQFF,TGCAGTGCTAGAGACGGGACAGGGGGCAATGAGCAGTTCTTC
-,15,TRBV7-3,many,TRBJ1-1,CASSLYGGPNTEAFF,TGTGCCAGCAGCTTATACGGGGGCCCGAACACTGAAGCTTTCTTT
-,12,TRBV12-3/TRBV12-4,many,TRBJ1-1,CASNMAGRGAFF,TGTGCCAGCAACATGGCGGGGAGGGGAGCTTTCTTT
-,15,TRBV20-1,many,TRBJ2-2,CSARDGGLSTGELFF,TGCAGTGCTAGAGATGGGGGTCTAAGCACCGGGGAGCTGTTTTTT
-,13,TRBV6-5,many,TRBJ1-4,CASRVDTGEKLFF,TGTGCCAGCAGAGTCGACACAGGGGAAAAACTGTTTTTT
-,13,TRBV5-1,many,TRBJ2-3,CASSSPSTDTQYF,TGCGCCAGCAGCTCCCCTAGCACAGATACGCAGTATTTT
-,15,TRBV16,many,TRBJ2-2,CASSQSGINTGELFF,TGTGCCAGCAGCCAATCCGGGATCAACACCGGGGAGCTGTTTTTT
-,11,TRBV3-1,many,TRBJ2-5,CASSQELTQYF,TGTGCCAGCAGCCAAGAATTGACCCAGTACTTC
-,18,TRBV6-1,many,TRBJ1-5,CASSDLRSTAYSNQPQHF,TGTGCCAGCAGTGATCTCCGGTCGACAGCCTATAGCAATCAGCCCCAGCATTTT
-,13,TRBV12-3/TRBV12-4,many,TRBJ2-5,CASSPKGKETQYF,TGTGCCAGCAGTCCCAAAGGAAAAGAGACCCAGTACTTC
TRBD1,15,TRBV7-7,many,TRBJ2-5,CASSPRTGGEETQYF,TGTGCCAGCAGCCCGAGGACAGGGGGCGAGGAGACCCAGTACTTC
-,15,TRBV5-1,many,TRBJ2-4,CASSTQQAFGNIQYF,TGCGCCAGCAGCACCCAACAGGCCTTTGGAAACATTCAGTACTTC
-,15,TRBV9,many,TRBJ2-5,CASSPRVGREETQYF,TGTGCCAGCAGCCCCCGGGTGGGCAGAGAAGAGACCCAGTACTTC
-,15,TRBV20-1,many,TRBJ2-6,CSARYPGTGANVLTF,TGCAGTGCTAGATATCCCGGGACTGGGGCCAACGTCCTGACTTTC
-,13,TRBV20-1,many,TRBJ1-2,CSAPLEGGYGYTF,TGCAGTGCTCCTTTGGAGGGTGGCTATGGCTACACCTTC
TRBD2,15,TRBV29-1,many,TRBJ2-5,CSVSGTSGGPETQYF,TGCAGCGTTTCAGGGACTAGCGGGGGCCCAGAGACCCAGTACTTC
-,17,TRBV10-3,many,TRBJ2-6,CAIRTGAGFSGANVLTF,TGTGCCATCAGGACAGGCGCCGGGTTCTCTGGGGCCAACGTCCTGACTTTC
TRBD2,16,TRBV7-2,few,TRBJ2-2,CAGQPAGGANTGELFF,TGTGCCGGCCAACCAGCGGGGGGGGCGAACACCGGGGAGCTGTTTTTT
TRBD1,16,TRBV15,many,TRBJ1-4,CATSRENRGPNEKLFF,TGTGCCACCAGCAGGGAAAACAGGGGCCCTAATGAAAAACTGTTTTTT
-,12,TRBV25-1,many,TRBJ2-7,CASRAGMDEQYF,TGTGCCAGCAGGGCAGGGATGGACGAGCAGTACTTC
-,14,TRBV29-1,many,TRBJ2-1,CSVEILALYNEQFF,TGCAGCGTTGAGATCCTAGCGTTGTACAATGAGCAGTTCTTC
TRBD1,14,TRBV20-1,medium-sized,TRBJ2-4,CSAREPSGGYIQYF,TGCAGTGCTAGAGAACCATCAGGGGGTTACATTCAGTACTTC
TRBD1,16,TRBV11-2,many,TRBJ2-3,CASSRPRGRQGDTQYF,TGTGCCAGCAGCCGCCCCCGGGGCCGACAGGGCGATACGCAGTATTTT
-,14,TRBV24-1,many,TRBJ2-3,CATSDADGTDTQYF,TGTGCCACCAGTGACGCCGACGGCACAGATACGCAGTATTTT
-,15,TRBV5-1,medium-sized,TRBJ2-5,CASSPGTPIEETQYF,TGCGCCAGCAGCCCCGGGACACCCATAGAAGAGACCCAGTACTTC
-,15,TRBV12-3/TRBV12-4,many,TRBJ2-7,CASRLGGGGGYEQYF,TGTGCCAGCAGACTTGGCGGTGGTGGGGGCTACGAGCAGTACTTC
-,16,TRBV29-1,many,TRBJ2-5,CSVEDFFSRGRETQYF,TGCAGCGTTGAAGATTTTTTTAGCAGGGGTCGGGAGACCCAGTACTTC
-,13,TRBV5-1,many,TRBJ1-2,CASSLVGIYGYTF,TGCGCCAGCAGCTTGGTAGGAATCTATGGCTACACCTTC
-,14,TRBV7-9,many,TRBJ2-2,CASSLLMGTGELFF,TGTGCCAGCAGCTTACTAATGGGGACCGGGGAGCTGTTTTTT
TRBD1,17,TRBV7-6,many,TRBJ1-3,CASSPLTGQGAGNTIYF,TGTGCCAGCAGCCCCCTGACGGGACAGGGGGCTGGAAACACCATATATTTT
TRBD2,17,TRBV5-1,few,TRBJ2-5,CASSLRLAGGPEETQYF,TGCGCCAGCAGCTTGAGGCTAGCGGGGGGGCCTGAGGAGACCCAGTACTTC
-,16,TRBV2,many,TRBJ1-5,CASQTGTGGLGQPQHF,TGTGCCAGCCAGACTGGGACGGGGGGTTTGGGTCAGCCCCAGCATTTT
TRBD2,13,TRBV6-6,many,TRBJ2-3,CASSYPTSDTQYF,TGTGCCAGCAGTTACCCGACTAGCGATACGCAGTATTTT
-,13,TRBV10-3,many,TRBJ1-1,CAIMETVNTEAFF,TGTGCCATCATGGAGACAGTGAACACTGAAGCTTTCTTT
-,14,TRBV11-1,many,TRBJ2-3,CASSSTASTDTQYF,TGTGCCAGCAGCTCGACAGCCAGCACAGATACGCAGTATTTT